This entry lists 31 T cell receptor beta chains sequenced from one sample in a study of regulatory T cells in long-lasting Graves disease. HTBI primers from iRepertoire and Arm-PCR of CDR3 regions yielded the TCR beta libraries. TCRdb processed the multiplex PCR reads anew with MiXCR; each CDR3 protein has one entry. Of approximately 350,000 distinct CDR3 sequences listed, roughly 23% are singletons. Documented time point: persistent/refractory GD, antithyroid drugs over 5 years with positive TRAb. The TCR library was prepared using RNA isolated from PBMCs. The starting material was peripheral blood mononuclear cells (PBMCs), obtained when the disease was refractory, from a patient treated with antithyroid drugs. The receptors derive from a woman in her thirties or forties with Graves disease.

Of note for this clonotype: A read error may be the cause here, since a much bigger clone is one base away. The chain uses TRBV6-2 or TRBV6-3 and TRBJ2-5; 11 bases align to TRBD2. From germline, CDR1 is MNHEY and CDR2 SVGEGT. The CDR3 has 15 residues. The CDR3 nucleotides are TGTGCCAGCGGTTACGCCTGGACTAGCGGGGAGACCCAGTACTTC. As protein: CASGYAWTSGETQYF.

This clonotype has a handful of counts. CDR3 DNA sequence: TGTGCCAGCACCCTCGGGACTGTAAACATTCAGTACTTC. This encodes CASTLGTVNIQYF. J is TRBJ2-4 and V is TRBV5-5; tentative D call: TRBD2 (6 bases). This CDR3 spans 13 amino acids. Germline-derived CDR1 and CDR2 are SGHKS and YYEKEE (reference sequence). V was trimmed by 6 bases and J by 6 bases, leaving 13 bases between them.

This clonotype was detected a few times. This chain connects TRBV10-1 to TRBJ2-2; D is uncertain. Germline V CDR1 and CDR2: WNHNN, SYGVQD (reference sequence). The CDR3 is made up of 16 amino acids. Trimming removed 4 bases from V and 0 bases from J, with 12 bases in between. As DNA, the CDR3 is TGCGCCAGCAGTGTTGCGCGCCATGCGAACACCGGGGAGCTGTTTTTT. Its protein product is CASSVARHANTGELFF.

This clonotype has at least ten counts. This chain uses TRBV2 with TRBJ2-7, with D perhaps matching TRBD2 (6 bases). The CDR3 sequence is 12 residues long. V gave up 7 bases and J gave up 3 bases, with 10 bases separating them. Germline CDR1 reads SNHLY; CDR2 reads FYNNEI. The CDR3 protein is CASTQGLYEQYF. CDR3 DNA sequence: TGTGCCAGCACCCAGGGACTCTACGAGCAGTACTTC. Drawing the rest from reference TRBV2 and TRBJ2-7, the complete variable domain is EPEVTQTPSHQVTQMGQEVILRCVPISNHLYFYWYRQILGQKVEFLVSFYNNEISEKSEIFDDQFSVERPDGSNFTLKIRSTKLEDSAMYFCASTQGLYEQYFGPGTRLTVT.

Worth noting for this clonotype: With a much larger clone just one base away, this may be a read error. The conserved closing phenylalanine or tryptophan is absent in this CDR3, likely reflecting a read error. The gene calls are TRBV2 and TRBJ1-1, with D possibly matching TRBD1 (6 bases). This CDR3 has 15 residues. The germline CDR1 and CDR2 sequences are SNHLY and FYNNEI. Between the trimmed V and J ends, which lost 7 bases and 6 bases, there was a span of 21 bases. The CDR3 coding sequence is TGTGCCAGCAATGGTATTAGGACAGAAGTCCCTGAAGCTTTCCTT. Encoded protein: CASNGIRTEVPEAFL.

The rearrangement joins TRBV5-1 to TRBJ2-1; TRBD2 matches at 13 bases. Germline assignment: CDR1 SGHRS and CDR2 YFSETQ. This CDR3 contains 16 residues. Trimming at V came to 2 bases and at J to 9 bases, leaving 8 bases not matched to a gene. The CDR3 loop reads CASSFSRTSGSGEQFF. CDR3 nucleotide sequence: TGCGCCAGCAGCTTCTCAAGGACTAGCGGGAGTGGTGAGCAGTTCTTC.

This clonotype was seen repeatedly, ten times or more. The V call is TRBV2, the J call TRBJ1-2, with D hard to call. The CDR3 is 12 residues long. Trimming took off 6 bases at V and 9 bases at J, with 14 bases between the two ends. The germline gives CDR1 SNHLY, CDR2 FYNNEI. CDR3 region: CASRSNSVSYTF. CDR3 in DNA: TGTGCCAGCAGATCGAACAGTGTGAGCTACACCTTC.

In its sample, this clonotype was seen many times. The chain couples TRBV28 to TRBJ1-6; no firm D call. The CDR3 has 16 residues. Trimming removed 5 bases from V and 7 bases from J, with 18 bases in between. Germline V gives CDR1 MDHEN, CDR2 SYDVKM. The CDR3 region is CASSPDPGLLNSPLHF. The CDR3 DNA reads TGTGCCAGCAGTCCTGACCCTGGACTCCTCAATTCACCCCTCCACTTT.

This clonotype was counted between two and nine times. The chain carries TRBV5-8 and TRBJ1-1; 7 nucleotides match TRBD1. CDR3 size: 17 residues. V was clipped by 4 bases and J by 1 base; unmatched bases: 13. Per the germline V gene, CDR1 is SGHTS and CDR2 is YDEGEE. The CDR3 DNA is TGTGCCAGCAGCGTGGGACAGTTAGGTACAACGAACACTGAAGCTTTCTTT. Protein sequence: CASSVGQLGTTNTEAFF.

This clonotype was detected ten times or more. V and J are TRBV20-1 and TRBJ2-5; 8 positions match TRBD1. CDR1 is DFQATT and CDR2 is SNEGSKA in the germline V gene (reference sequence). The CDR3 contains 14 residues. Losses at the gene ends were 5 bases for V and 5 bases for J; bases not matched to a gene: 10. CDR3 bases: TGCAGTGCTCCGACGACAGGGGTGGTTGAGACCCAGTACTTC. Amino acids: CSAPTTGVVETQYF.

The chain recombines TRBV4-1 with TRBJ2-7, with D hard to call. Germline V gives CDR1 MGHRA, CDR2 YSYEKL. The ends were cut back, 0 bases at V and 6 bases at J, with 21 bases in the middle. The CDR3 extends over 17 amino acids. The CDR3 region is CASSQEETWGPPIEQYF. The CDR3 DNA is TGCGCCAGCAGCCAAGAAGAGACTTGGGGTCCCCCCATCGAGCAGTACTTC.

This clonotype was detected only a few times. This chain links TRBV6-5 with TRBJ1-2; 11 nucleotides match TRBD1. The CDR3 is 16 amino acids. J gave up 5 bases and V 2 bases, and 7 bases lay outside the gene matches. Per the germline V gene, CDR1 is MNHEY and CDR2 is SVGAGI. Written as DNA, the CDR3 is TGTGCCAGCAGTTACCGGCCCCGGGACAGGGGGTATGGCTACACCTTC. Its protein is CASSYRPRDRGYGYTF.

The CDR3 sequence: CASSHKGTRYNEQFF. CDR3 DNA: TGTGCCAGCAGCCACAAGGGGACTAGATACAATGAGCAGTTCTTC. The chain joins TRBV13 to TRBJ2-1, with 8 bases fitting TRBD2. CDR3 length: 15 residues. V lost 5 bases to trimming and J lost 4 bases; unmatched junction nucleotides: 7. CDR1 and CDR2 (germline): PRHDT, FYEKMQ (reference sequence).

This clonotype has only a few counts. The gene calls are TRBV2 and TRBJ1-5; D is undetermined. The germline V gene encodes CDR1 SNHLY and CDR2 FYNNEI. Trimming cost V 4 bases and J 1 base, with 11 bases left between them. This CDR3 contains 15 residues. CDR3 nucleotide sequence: TGTGCCAGCAGTGTCTTCGGACTCAGCAATCAGCCCCAGCATTTT. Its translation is CASSVFGLSNQPQHF.

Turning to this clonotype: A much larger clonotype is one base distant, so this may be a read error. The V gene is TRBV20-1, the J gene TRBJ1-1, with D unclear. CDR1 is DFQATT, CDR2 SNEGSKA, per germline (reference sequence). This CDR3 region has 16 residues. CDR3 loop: CSARDRNKTLNTEAVF. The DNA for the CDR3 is TGCAGTGCTAGAGACCGAAACAAGACCTTGAACACTGAAGCTGTCTTT.

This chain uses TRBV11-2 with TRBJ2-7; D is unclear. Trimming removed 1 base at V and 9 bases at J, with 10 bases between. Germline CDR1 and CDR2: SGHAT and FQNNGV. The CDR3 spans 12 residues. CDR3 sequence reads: CASSLASPRQYF. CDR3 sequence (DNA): TGTGCCAGCAGCTTAGCGAGCCCCAGGCAGTACTTC.

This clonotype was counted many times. The CDR3, as DNA: TGTGCCAGCAGTAGACAGGGATTGGGGTACGAGCAGTACTTC. Its protein is CASSRQGLGYEQYF. The chain is built from TRBV27 and TRBJ2-7; TRBD1 matches at 7 bases. CDR3 length: 14 amino acids. The V segment lost 5 bases and the J segment 4 bases; nucleotides outside the gene matches: 8. CDR1 MNHEY and CDR2 SMNVEV come from the germline V gene (reference sequence).

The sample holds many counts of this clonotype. CDR3 sequence: CASSEISSASSAKNIQYF. The CDR3 nucleotides are TGTGCCAGCAGTGAAATTAGTTCCGCTTCCTCGGCCAAAAACATTCAGTACTTC. The chain joins TRBV25-1 to TRBJ2-4; D ambiguous. Germline CDR1 is MGHDK and CDR2 is SYGVNS. V was shortened by 2 bases and J by 1 base, with 18 bases between the two germline ends. The CDR3 is made up of 18 amino acids. Looking up the rest from reference TRBV25-1 and TRBJ2-4 gives the full variable domain: EADIYQTPRYLVIGTGKKITLECSQTMGHDKMYWYQQDPGMELHLIHYSYGVNSTEKGDLSSESTVSRIRTEHFPLTLESARPSHTSQYLCASSEISSASSAKNIQYFGAGTRLSVL.

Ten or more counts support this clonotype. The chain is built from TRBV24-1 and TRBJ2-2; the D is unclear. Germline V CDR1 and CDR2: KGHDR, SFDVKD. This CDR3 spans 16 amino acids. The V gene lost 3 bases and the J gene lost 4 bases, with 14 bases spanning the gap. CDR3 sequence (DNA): TGTGCCACCAGTGATCCCTGGGCCTCGGGCACCGGGGAGCTGTTTTTT. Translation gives CATSDPWASGTGELFF.

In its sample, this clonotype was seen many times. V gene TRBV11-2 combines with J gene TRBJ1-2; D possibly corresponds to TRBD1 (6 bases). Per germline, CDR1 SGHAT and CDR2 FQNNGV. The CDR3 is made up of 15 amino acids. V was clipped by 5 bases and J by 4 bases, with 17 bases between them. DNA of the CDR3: TGTGCCAGCAGCACTGGGGGGGCAGGGGCCTATGGCTACACCTTC. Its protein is CASSTGGAGAYGYTF.

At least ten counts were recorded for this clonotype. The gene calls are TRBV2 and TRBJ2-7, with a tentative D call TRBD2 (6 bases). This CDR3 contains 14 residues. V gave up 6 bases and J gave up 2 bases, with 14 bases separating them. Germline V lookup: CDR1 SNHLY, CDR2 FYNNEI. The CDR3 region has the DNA TGTGCCAGCAGCTCCGGGACTCATCCCTACGAGCAGTACTTC. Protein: CASSSGTHPYEQYF.

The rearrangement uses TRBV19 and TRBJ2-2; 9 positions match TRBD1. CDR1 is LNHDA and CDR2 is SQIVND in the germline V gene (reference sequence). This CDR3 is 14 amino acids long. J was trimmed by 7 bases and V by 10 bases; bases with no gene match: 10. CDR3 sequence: CATATGTGFGELFF. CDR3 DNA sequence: TGTGCCACCGCAACCGGGACAGGGTTCGGGGAGCTGTTTTTT.

This chain's CDR3 is CAISESGQNMNTEAFF. In nucleotides, the CDR3 is TGTGCCATCAGTGAGTCGGGACAGAACATGAACACTGAAGCTTTCTTT. This chain connects TRBV10-3 to TRBJ1-1, with TRBD1 matching 7 bases. The junction had 4 bases not matched to a gene; V was cut back by 0 bases and J by 0 bases. Germline CDR1 and CDR2: ENHRY and SYGVKD. The CDR3 runs 16 residues.

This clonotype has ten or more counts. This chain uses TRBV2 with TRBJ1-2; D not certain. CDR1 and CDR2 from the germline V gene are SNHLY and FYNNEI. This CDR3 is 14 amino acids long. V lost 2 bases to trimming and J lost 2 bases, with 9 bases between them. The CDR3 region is CASSELKTNYGYTF. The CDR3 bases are TGTGCCAGCAGTGAATTAAAGACGAACTATGGCTACACCTTC. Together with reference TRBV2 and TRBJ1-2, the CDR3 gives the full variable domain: EPEVTQTPSHQVTQMGQEVILRCVPISNHLYFYWYRQILGQKVEFLVSFYNNEISEKSEIFDDQFSVERPDGSNFTLKIRSTKLEDSAMYFCASSELKTNYGYTFGSGTRLTVV.

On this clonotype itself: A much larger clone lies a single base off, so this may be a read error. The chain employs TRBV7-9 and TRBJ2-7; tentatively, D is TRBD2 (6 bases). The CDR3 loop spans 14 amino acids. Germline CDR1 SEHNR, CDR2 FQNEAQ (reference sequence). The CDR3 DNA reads TGTACCAGCAGCTTAGCGGCGGGATTCTACGAGCAGTACTTC. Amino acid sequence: CTSSLAAGFYEQYF. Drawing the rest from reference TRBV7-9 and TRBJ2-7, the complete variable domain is DTGVSQNPRHKITKRGQNVTFRCDPISEHNRLYWYRQTLGQGPEFLTYFQNEAQLEKSRLLSDRFSAERPKGSFSTLEIQRTEQGDSAMYLCTSSLAAGFYEQYFGPGTRLTVT.

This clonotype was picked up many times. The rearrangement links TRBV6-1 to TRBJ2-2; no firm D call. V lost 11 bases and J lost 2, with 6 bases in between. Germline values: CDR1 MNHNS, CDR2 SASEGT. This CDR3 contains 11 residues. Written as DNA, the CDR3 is TGTGCCGTACTTAACACCGGGGAGCTGTTTTTT. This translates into CAVLNTGELFF.

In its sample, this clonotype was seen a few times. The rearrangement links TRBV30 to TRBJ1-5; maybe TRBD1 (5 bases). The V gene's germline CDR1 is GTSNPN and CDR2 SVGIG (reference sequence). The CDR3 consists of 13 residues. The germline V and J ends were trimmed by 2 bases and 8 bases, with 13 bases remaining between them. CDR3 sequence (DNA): TGTGCCTGGAGTCTGGGGCAGGTGGAGCCCCAGCATTTT. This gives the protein CAWSLGQVEPQHF. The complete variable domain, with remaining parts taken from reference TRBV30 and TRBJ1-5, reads SQTIHQWPATLVQPVGSPLSLECTVEGTSNPNLYWYRQAAGRGLQLLFYSVGIGQISSEVPQNLSASRPQDRQFILSSKKLLLSDSGFYLCAWSLGQVEPQHFGDGTRLSIL.

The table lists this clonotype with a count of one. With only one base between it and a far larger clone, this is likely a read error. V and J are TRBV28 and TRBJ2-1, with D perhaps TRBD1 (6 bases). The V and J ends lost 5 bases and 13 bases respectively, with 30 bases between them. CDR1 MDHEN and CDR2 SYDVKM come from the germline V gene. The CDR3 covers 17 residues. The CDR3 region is CASSESLPGQFAETQFF. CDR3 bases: TGTGCCAGCAGTGAGTCCCTACCCGGACAGTTTGCGGAGACCCAGTTCTTC.

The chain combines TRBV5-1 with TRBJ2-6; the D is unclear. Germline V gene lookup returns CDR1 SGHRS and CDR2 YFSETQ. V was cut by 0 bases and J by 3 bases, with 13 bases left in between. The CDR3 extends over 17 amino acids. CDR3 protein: CASSLDPGSGGANVLTF. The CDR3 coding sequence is TGCGCCAGCAGCTTGGATCCGGGTTCAGGTGGGGCCAACGTCCTGACTTTC.

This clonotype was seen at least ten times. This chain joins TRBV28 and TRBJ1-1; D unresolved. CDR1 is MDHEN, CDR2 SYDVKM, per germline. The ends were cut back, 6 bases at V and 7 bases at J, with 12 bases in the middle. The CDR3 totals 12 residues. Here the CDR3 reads CASRNSDGEAFF. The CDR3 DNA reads TGTGCCAGCAGAAATTCCGACGGTGAAGCTTTCTTT.

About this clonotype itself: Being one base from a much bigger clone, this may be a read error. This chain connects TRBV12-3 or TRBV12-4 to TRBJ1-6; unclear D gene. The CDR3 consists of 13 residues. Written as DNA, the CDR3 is TGTGCCAGCAGTGCCCTGAGTAATCCACCCCTCCACTTT. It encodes CASSALSNPPLHF.